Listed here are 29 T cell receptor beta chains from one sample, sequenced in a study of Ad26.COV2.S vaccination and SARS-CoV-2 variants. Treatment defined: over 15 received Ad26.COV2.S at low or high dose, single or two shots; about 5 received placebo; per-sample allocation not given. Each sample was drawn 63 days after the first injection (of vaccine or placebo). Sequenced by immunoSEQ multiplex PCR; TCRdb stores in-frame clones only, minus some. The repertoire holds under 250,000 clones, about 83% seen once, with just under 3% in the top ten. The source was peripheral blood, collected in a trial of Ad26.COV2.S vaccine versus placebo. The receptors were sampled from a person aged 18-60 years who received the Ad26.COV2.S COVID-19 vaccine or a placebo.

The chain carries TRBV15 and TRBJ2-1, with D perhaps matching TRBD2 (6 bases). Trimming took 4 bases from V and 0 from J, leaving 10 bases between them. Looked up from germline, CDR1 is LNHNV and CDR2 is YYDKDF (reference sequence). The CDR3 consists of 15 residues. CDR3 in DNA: TGTGCCACCAGCACGAATAGCGGCTCCTACAATGAGCAGTTCTTC. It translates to CATSTNSGSYNEQFF.

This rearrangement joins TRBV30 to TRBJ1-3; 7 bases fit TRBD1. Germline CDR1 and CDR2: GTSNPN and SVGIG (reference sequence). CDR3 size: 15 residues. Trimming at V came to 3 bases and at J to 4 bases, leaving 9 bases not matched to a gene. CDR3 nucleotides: TGTGCCTGGAGGGAACAGGGGTCTAGGGGAAACACCATATATTTT. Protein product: CAWREQGSRGNTIYF.

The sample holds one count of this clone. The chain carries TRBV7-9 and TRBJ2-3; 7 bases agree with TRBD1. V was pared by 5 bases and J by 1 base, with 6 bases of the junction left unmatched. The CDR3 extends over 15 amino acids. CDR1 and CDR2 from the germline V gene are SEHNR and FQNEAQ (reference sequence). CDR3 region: CASSGRQGGTDTQYF. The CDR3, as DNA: TGTGCCAGCAGCGGGAGACAGGGCGGCACAGATACGCAGTATTTT.

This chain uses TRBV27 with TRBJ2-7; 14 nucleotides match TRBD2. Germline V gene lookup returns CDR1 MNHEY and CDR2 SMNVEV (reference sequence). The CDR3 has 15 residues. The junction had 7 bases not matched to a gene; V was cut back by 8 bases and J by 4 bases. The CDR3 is CASRGTSGGLYEQYF. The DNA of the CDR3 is TGTGCCAGCCGAGGGACTAGCGGGGGTTTATACGAGCAGTACTTC.

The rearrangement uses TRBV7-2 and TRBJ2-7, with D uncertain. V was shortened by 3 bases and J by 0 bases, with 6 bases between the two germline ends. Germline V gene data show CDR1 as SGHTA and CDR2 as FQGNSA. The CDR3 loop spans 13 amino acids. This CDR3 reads CASSFPDSYEQYF. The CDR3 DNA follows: TGTGCCAGCAGCTTCCCGGACTCCTACGAGCAGTACTTC.

As DNA, the CDR3 is TGTGCCAGCAGTGAACATACGGGGACTAACTATGGCTACACCTTC. It translates to CASSEHTGTNYGYTF. V usage is TRBV6-1 and J usage is TRBJ1-2; no definite D call. This CDR3 region has 15 residues. V lost 2 bases, J lost 0 bases, and 10 bases lay in between. The germline gives CDR1 MNHNS, CDR2 SASEGT.

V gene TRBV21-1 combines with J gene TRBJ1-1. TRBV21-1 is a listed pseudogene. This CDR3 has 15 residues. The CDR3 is CASSKVERGTPEAFF. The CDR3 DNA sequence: TGTGCCAGCAGCAAAGTCGAGAGGGGTACCCCTGAAGCTTTCTTT.

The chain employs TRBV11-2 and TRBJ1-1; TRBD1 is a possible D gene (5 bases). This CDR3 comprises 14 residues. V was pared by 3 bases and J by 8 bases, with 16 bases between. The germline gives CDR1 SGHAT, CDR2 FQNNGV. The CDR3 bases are TGTGCCAGCAGCTTGAGGGGTAGGGGAACGGAAGCTTTCTTT. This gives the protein CASSLRGRGTEAFF.

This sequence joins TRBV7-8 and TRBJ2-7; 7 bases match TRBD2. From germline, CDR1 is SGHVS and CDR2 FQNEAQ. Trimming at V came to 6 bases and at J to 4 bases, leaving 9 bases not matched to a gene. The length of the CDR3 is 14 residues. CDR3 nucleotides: TGTGCCAGCAGTTTACAGATGGGAGGGTACGAGCAGTACTTC. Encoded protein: CASSLQMGGYEQYF.

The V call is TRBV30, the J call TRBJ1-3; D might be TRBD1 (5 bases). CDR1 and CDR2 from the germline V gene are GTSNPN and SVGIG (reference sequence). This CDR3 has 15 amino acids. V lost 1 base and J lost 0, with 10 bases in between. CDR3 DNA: TGTGCCTGGAGTGAATGGGGGTACTCTGGAAACACCATATATTTT. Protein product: CAWSEWGYSGNTIYF.

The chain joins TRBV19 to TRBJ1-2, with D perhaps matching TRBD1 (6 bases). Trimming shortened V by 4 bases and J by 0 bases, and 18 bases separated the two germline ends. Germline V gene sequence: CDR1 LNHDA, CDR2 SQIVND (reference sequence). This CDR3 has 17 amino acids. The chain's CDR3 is CASSKRTGGSANYGYTF. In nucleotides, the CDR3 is TGTGCCAGTAGTAAACGGACCGGGGGCAGCGCTAACTATGGCTACACCTTC.

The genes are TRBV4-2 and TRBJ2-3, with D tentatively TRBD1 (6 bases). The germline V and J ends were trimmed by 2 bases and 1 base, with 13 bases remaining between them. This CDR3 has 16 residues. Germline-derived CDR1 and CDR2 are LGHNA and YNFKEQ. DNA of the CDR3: TGTGCCAGCAGCCAACCAGGGGCCTCGGGCACAGATACGCAGTATTTT. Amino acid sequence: CASSQPGASGTDTQYF.

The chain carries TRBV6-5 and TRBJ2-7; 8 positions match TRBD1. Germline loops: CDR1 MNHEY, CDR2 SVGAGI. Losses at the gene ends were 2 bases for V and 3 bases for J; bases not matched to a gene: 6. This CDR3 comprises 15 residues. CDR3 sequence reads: CASSYPRDRYYEQYF. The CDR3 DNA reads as TGTGCCAGCAGTTACCCCCGGGACAGGTACTACGAGCAGTACTTC.

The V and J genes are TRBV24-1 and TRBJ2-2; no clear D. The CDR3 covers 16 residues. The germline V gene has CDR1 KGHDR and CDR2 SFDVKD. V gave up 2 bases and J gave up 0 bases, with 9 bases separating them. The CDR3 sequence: CATSDSRAPNTGELFF. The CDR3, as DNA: TGTGCCACCAGTGATTCCCGGGCTCCGAACACCGGGGAGCTGTTTTTT.

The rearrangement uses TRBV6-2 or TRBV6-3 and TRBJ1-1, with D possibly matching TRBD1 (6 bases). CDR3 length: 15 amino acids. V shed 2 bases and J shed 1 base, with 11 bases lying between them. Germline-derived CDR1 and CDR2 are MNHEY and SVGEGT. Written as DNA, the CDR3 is TGTGCCAGCAGTTACCTTGGGACACAGAACACTGAAGCTTTCTTT. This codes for CASSYLGTQNTEAFF.

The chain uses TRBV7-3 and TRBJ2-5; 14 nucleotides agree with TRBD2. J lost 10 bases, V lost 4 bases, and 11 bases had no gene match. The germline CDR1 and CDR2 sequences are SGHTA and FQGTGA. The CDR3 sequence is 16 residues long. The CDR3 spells CASSYTTSGRAPDQYF. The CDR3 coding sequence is TGTGCCAGCAGCTATACGACTAGCGGGAGGGCCCCGGACCAGTACTTC.

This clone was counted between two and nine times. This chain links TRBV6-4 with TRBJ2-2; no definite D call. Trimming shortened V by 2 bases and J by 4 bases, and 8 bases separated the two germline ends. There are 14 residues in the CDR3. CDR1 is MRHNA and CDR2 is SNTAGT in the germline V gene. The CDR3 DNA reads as TGTGCCAGCAGTGACAGCGAGAGCACCGGGGAGCTGTTTTTT. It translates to CASSDSESTGELFF.

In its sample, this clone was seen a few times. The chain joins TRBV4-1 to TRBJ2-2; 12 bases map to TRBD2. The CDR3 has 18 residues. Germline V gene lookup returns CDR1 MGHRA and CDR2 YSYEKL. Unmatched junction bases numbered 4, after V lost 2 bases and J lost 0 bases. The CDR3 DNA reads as TGCGCCAGCAGCCAACGACTAGCGGGGGTTTCGAACACCGGGGAGCTGTTTTTT. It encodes CASSQRLAGVSNTGELFF.

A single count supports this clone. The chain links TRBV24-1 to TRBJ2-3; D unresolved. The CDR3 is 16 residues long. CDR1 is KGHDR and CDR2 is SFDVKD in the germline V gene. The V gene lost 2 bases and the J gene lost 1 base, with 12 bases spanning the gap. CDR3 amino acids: CATSDYKAGRTDTQYF. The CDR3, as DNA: TGTGCCACCAGTGATTACAAAGCTGGTCGCACAGATACGCAGTATTTT.

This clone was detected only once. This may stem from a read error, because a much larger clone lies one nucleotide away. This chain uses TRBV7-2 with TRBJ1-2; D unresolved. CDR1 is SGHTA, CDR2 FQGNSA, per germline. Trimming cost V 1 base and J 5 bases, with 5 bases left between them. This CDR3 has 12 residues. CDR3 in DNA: TGTGCCAGCAGCTTAGGCGGTTATGGCTACACCTTC. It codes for CASSLGGYGYTF.

The CDR3 coding sequence is TGTGCCAGCAGTCACCGCCGGGCGGGCAATGAGCAGTTCTTC. Translated: CASSHRRAGNEQFF. The J gene is TRBJ2-1, the V gene TRBV6-2 or TRBV6-3; D is possibly TRBD2 (5 bases). The V end was cut by 5 bases, the J end by 6 bases, with 14 bases between. CDR3 size: 14 residues. Looked up from germline, CDR1 is MNHEY and CDR2 is SVGEGT.

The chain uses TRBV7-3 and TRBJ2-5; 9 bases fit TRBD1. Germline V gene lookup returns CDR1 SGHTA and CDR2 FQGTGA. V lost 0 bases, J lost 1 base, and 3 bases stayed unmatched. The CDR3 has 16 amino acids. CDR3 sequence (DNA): TGTGCCAGCAGCTTAACCCCGACAGGGGGCCAAGAGACCCAGTACTTC. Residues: CASSLTPTGGQETQYF.

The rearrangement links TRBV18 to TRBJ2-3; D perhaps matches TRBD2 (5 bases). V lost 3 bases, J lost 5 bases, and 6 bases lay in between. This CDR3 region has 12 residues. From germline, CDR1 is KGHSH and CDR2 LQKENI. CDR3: CASSPEGDTQYF. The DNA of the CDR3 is TGTGCCAGCTCACCCGAGGGAGATACGCAGTATTTT.

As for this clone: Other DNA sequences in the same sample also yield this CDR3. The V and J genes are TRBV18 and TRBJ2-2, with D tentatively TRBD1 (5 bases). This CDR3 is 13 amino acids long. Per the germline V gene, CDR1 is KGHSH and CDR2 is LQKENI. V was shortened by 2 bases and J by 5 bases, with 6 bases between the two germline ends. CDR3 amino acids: CASSPRQTGELFF. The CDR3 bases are TGTGCCAGCTCACCAAGACAGACCGGGGAGCTGTTTTTT.

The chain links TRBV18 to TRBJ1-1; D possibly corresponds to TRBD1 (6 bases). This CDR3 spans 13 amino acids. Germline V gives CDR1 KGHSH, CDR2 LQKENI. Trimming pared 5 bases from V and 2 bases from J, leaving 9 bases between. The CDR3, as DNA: TGTGCCAGCTCAGGACAGAGTAACACTGAAGCTTTCTTT. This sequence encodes CASSGQSNTEAFF.

The DNA for the CDR3 is TGTGCCAGCAGCCAAGCGGGGACCCAGTTCTTC. Translation: CASSQAGTQFF. This chain joins TRBV3-1 (or the pseudogene TRBV3-2) and TRBJ2-1; D could derive from TRBD1 or TRBD2 (5 bases each). The CDR3 runs to 11 residues. The germline V and J ends were trimmed by 1 base and 13 bases, with 8 bases remaining between them. Germline values: CDR1 LGHDT, CDR2 YNNKEL (reference sequence).

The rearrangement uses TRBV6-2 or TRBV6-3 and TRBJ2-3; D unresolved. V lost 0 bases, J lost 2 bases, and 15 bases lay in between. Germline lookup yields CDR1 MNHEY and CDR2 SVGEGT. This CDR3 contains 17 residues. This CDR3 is CASSYSRAVGYTDTQYF. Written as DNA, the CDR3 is TGTGCCAGCAGTTACTCCCGAGCAGTAGGGTACACAGATACGCAGTATTTT.

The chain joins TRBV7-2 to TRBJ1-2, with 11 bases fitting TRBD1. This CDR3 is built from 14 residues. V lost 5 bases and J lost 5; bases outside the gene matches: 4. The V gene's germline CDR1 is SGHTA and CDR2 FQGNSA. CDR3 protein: CASSHGQGAYGYTF. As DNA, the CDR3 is TGTGCCAGCAGCCACGGACAGGGGGCGTATGGCTACACCTTC. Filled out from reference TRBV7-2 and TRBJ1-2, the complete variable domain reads GAGVSQSPSNKVTEKGKDVELRCDPISGHTALYWYRQSLGQGLEFLIYFQGNSAPDKSGLPSDRFSAERTGGSVSTLTIQRTQQEDSAVYLCASSHGQGAYGYTFGSGTRLTVV.

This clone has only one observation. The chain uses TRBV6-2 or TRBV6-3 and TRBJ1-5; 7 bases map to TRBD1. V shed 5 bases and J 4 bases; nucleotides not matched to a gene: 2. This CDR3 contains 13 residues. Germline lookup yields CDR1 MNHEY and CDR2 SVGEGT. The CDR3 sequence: CASSQDRNQPQHF. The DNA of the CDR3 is TGTGCCAGCAGTCAGGACAGGAATCAGCCCCAGCATTTT.